What follows are 9 T cell receptor beta chains derived from one specimen sequenced in a study of blood T cell repertoires in COVID-19. Sequencing used immunoSEQ multiplex PCR; TCRdb keeps in-frame clones, though not all of them. This sample has 250,000 to 300,000 clones, with about nine tenths found just once. Sequenced: PBMCs or T cells enriched from blood (not recorded which). These TCRs come from a woman aged 50 to 65 who had been exposed to COVID-19.

The chain links TRBV7-8 to TRBJ2-1; 7 bases fit TRBD1. The CDR3 consists of 14 residues. Germline values: CDR1 SGHVS, CDR2 FQNEAQ. V shed 5 bases, J shed 6 bases, and the junction held 7 bases outside the gene matches. The chain's CDR3 is CASSKNTGVNEQFF. In nucleotides, the CDR3 is TGTGCCAGCAGCAAGAATACAGGGGTCAATGAGCAGTTCTTC.

V usage is TRBV20-1 and J usage is TRBJ2-3, with D possibly TRBD2 on 7 matching bases. Between the trimmed V and J ends, which lost 6 bases and 11 bases, there was a span of 15 bases. Germline CDR1 and CDR2: DFQATT and SNEGSKA (reference sequence). The CDR3 loop spans 11 amino acids. CDR3: CSARGAYGQYF. CDR3 DNA sequence: TGCAGTGCCCGGGGGGCCTACGGGCAGTATTTT.

CDR3 residues: CASSYTTGMFEQYF. CDR3 nucleotide sequence: TGTGCCAGCAGTTACACGACAGGGATGTTCGAGCAGTACTTC. The chain joins TRBV6-2 or TRBV6-3 to TRBJ2-7, with 7 bases lining up with TRBD1. The CDR3 totals 14 residues. V shed 2 bases and J 6 bases; nucleotides not matched to a gene: 7. Per germline, CDR1 MNHEY and CDR2 SVGEGT.

The J gene is TRBJ1-1, the V gene TRBV6-2 or TRBV6-3; D is uncertain. The CDR3 contains 14 residues. Germline V lookup: CDR1 MNHEY, CDR2 SVGEGT. The germline V and J ends were trimmed by 2 bases and 5 bases, with 12 bases remaining between them. Written as DNA, the CDR3 is TGTGCCAGCAGTTACCCCCCGGGTCGGACTGAAGCTTTCTTT. Amino acids: CASSYPPGRTEAFF.

The V gene is TRBV18, the J gene TRBJ2-5, with 7 positions matching TRBD1. Germline trimming cut 5 bases from V and 1 base from J; bases unmatched to any gene: 1. Germline V gives CDR1 KGHSH, CDR2 LQKENI. The CDR3 sequence is 13 residues long. The CDR3 is CASSSGGQETQYF. In DNA, the CDR3 is TGTGCCAGCTCATCAGGGGGCCAAGAGACCCAGTACTTC.

The J gene is TRBJ1-5, the V gene TRBV28, with 8 bases aligning to TRBD1. The CDR3 has 13 residues. V was clipped by 7 bases and J by 6 bases; unmatched bases: 5. Per the germline V gene, CDR1 is MDHEN and CDR2 is SYDVKM. CDR3 sequence reads: CASKTGESQPQHF. The CDR3 DNA is TGTGCCAGCAAGACAGGGGAGAGTCAGCCCCAGCATTTT.

J is TRBJ1-5 and V is TRBV3-1 (or the pseudogene TRBV3-2); the D gene is possibly TRBD1 (6 bases). Germline V gene data show CDR1 as LGHDT and CDR2 as YNNKEL (reference sequence). The CDR3 contains 16 residues. With 1 base removed from V and 0 bases from J, the gap between germline ends came to 10 bases. The CDR3 loop is CASSQVQGYSNQPQHF. CDR3 bases: TGTGCCAGCAGCCAAGTACAGGGTTATAGCAATCAGCCCCAGCATTTT.

The chain recombines TRBV28 with TRBJ1-5, with 7 bases identical to TRBD1. CDR3 size: 21 residues. In germline, CDR1 is MDHEN, CDR2 SYDVKM. V shed 3 bases, J shed 3 bases, and the junction held 23 bases outside the gene matches. CDR3 bases: TGTGCCAGCAGTTTTCCGCTCATTTTAGGACAGGTTCCATGGTTCAATCAGCCCCAGCATTTT. This gives the protein CASSFPLILGQVPWFNQPQHF.

This chain links TRBV30 with TRBJ1-2; D is ambiguous. The CDR3 length is 14 residues. Trimming left V 0 bases short and J 3 bases short, with 11 bases between. Germline V gene data show CDR1 as GTSNPN and CDR2 as SVGIG (reference sequence). CDR3 in DNA: TGTGCCTGGAGTGTTGGAGTCGGTGACTATGGCTACACCTTC. Its translation: CAWSVGVGDYGYTF.